This T cell receptor beta chain was identified during a study of post-analysis software for immune sequencing data. General study points: Those with multiple sclerosis, the patient group, showed significantly lower normalized Chao1 diversity than controls. TRBV5-6, TRBV5-1 and TRBV20-1 belonged to a set of about five TRBV segments that were more frequent in patients than controls.

Trimming pared 0 bases from V and 9 bases from J, leaving 9 bases between. Looked up from germline, CDR1 is SEHNR and CDR2 is FQNEAQ (reference sequence). This CDR3 is built from 13 residues. Researchers reported that TCR beta cDNA libraries carried unique molecular identifiers. TCRdb re-derived calls from the PCR reads in MiXCR, one entry per CDR3 protein. The sample records about 540,000 distinct CDR3 sequences, around 34% being singletons. To note about this clonotype: Its antigen is not known.

Sequencing was done on a sample of blood. The TCR was taken from a girl between 2 and 17 years old with multiple sclerosis. The V and J genes are TRBV7-9 and TRBJ2-1, with D unclear. The CDR3 nucleotides read TGTGCCAGCAGCTTAGCTGGGGTGGGTGAGCAGTTCTTC. Protein sequence: CASSLAGVGEQFF.